These 5 T cell receptor beta chains were sequenced from one sample in a study of blood T cells in healthy people across ages. Alongside a J-beta primer mix, a sample-barcoded 5' primer served in a second PCR lasting 7 to 11 cycles. TCRdb fed the 5' RACE reads into MiXCR, producing one record per CDR3 protein. Here the sample spans 720,000 or so distinct CDR3 sequences, around 43% being singletons. Material: blood. These receptors all stem from a man older than 75 in good health.

The chain combines TRBV6-5 with TRBJ2-2; 11 bases fit TRBD2. Germline CDR1 reads MNHEY; CDR2 reads SVGAGI. V lost 0 bases, J lost 5 bases, and 11 bases stayed unmatched. The CDR3 totals 19 residues. As DNA, the CDR3 is TGTGCCAGCAGTTACTCGTCGACTTATAGCGGGAGGGTGACCGGGGAGCTGTTTTTT. Translation gives CASSYSSTYSGRVTGELFF.

A few counts support this clonotype. The chain combines TRBV24-1 with TRBJ2-7, with D hard to call. The germline V and J ends were trimmed by 3 bases and 3 bases, with 11 bases remaining between them. The CDR3 has 14 amino acids. CDR1 is KGHDR and CDR2 is SFDVKD in the germline V gene. DNA for the CDR3: TGTGCCACCAGTGATCCCGAGGACCTCTACGAGCAGTACTTC. Translated, it gives CATSDPEDLYEQYF.

CDR3 nucleotide sequence: TGTGCCAGCAGCTCCCGGGAGGGAAAAGCTTTCTTT. It encodes CASSSREGKAFF. V usage is TRBV7-8 and J usage is TRBJ1-1; D unclear. This CDR3 is 12 amino acids long. V was cut by 4 bases and J by 9 bases, with 12 bases left in between. Germline V lookup: CDR1 SGHVS, CDR2 FQNEAQ.

This clonotype came up many times. The V and J genes are TRBV25-1 and TRBJ2-7, with unresolved D. With 3 bases removed from V and 3 bases from J, the gap between germline ends came to 12 bases. The CDR3 contains 14 residues. From germline, CDR1 is MGHDK and CDR2 SYGVNS. CDR3 DNA: TGTGCCAGCAGTGAGTACGGAACGGGCTACGAGCAGTACTTC. Translating it yields CASSEYGTGYEQYF.

DNA for the CDR3: TGTGCCAGCAATAGTCTTGACAGGACCTACGAGCAGTACTTC. Its translation: CASNSLDRTYEQYF. The chain is built from TRBV6-2 or TRBV6-3 and TRBJ2-7, with TRBD1 as a possible D gene (6 bases). With 7 bases removed from V and 2 bases from J, the gap between germline ends came to 15 bases. Germline V lookup: CDR1 MNHEY, CDR2 SVGEGT. The CDR3 runs 14 residues.